This TCR beta chain was captured in a study of beta chain features in type 1 diabetes. Every bit of the isolated RNA underwent reverse transcription, so sequencing read expressed TCRB transcripts. Using immunoSEQ multiplex PCR, the repertoire was profiled, and TCRdb retains in-frame clones only, with some absent. Of about 320,000 clones in the sample, around 13% were seen once. The CDR3 is 13 residues long. Germline lookup yields CDR1 MGHRA and CDR2 YSYEKL. V gave up 0 bases and J gave up 5 bases, with 5 bases separating them. The chain recombines TRBV4-1 with TRBJ2-1; D gene ambiguous. This clonotype originated in a young man in good health. Specimen: central memory CD4+ T cells from blood. The CDR3 is CASSQETNNEQFF. The CDR3, as DNA: TGCGCCAGCAGCCAAGAGACGAACAATGAGCAGTTCTTC.